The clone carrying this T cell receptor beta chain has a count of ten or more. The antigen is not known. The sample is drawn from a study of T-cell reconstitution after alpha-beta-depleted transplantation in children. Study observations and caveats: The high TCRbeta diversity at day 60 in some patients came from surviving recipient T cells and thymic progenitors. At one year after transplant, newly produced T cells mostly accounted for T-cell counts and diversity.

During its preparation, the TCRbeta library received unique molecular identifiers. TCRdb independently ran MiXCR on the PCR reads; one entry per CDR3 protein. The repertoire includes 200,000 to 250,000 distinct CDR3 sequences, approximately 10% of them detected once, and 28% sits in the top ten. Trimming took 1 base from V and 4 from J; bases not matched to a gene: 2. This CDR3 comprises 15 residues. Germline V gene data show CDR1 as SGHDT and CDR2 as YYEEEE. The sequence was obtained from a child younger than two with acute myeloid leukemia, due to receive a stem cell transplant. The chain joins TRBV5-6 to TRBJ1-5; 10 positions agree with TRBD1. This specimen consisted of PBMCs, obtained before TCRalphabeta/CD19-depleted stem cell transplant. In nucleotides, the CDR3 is TGTGCCAGCAGCTTGCGGACAGGGGGAAATCAGCCCCAGCATTTT. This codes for CASSLRTGGNQPQHF.